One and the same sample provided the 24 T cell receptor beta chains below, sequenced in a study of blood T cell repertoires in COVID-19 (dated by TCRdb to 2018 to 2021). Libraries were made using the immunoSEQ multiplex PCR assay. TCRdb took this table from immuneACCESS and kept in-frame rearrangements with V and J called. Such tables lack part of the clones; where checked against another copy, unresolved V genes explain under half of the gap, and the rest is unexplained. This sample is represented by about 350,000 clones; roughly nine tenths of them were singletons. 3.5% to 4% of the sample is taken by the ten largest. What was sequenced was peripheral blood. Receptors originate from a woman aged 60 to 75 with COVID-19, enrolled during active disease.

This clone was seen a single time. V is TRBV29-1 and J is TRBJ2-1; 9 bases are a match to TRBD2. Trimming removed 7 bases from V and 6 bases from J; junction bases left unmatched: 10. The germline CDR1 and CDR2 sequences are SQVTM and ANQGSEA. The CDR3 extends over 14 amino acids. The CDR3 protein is CSASTSGTLNEQFF. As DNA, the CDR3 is TGCAGCGCCTCGACTAGCGGTACTCTCAATGAGCAGTTCTTC.

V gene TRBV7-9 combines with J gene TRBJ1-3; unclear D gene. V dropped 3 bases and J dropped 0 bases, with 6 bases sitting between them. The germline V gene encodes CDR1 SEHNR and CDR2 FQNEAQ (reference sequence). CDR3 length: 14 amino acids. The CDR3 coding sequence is TGTGCCAGCAGCTTGCGTAACTCTGGAAACACCATATATTTT. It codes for CASSLRNSGNTIYF.

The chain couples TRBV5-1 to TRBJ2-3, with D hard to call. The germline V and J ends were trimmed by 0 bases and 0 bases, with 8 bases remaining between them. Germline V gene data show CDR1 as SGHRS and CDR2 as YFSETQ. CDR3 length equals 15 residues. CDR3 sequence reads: CASSLALTSTDTQYF. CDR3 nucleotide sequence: TGCGCCAGCAGCTTGGCCCTGACTAGCACAGATACGCAGTATTTT.

The CDR3 DNA follows: TGTGCCAGCAGCTTAGGGCGGAACTCCTACGAGCAGTACTTC. Translation gives CASSLGRNSYEQYF. The V and J genes are TRBV11-2 and TRBJ2-7; D call uncertain. Germline lookup yields CDR1 SGHAT and CDR2 FQNNGV. This CDR3 comprises 14 residues. The germline V and J ends were trimmed by 1 base and 0 bases, with 7 bases remaining between them.

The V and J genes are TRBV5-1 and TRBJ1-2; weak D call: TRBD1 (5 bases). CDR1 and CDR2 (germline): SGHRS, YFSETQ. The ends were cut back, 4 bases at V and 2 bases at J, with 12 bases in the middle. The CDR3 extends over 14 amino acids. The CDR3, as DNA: TGCGCCAGCAGCCGGTCGACAGAGAACTATGGCTACACCTTC. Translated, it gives CASSRSTENYGYTF.

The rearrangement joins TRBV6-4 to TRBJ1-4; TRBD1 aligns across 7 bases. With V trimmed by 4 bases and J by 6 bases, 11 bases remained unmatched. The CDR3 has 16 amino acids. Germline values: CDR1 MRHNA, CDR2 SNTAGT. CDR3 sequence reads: CASSVCTGEGHEKLFF. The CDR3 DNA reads TGTGCCAGCAGTGTGTGTACAGGGGAAGGACATGAAAAACTGTTTTTT.

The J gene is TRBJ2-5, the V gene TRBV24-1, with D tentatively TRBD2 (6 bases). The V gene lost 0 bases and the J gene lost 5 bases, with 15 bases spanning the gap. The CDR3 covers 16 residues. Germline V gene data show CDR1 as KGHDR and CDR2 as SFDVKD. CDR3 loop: CATSDLRFGGTETQYF. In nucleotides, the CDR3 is TGTGCCACCAGTGATTTGCGCTTCGGGGGAACGGAGACCCAGTACTTC.

The CDR3 loop reads CASSEVQGRFNQPQHF. For the CDR3, the DNA is TGTGCCAGTAGTGAAGTACAGGGGAGGTTCAATCAGCCCCAGCATTTT. The V call is TRBV19, the J call TRBJ1-5, with TRBD1 identical over 7 bases. With V trimmed by 5 bases and J by 3 bases, 10 bases remained unmatched. Germline V gene sequence: CDR1 LNHDA, CDR2 SQIVND (reference sequence). This CDR3 region has 16 residues. Combining the CDR3 with reference TRBV19 and TRBJ1-5 gives the whole variable domain DGGITQSPKYLFRKEGQNVTLSCEQNLNHDAMYWYRQDPGQGLRLIYYSQIVNDFQKGDIAEGYSVSREKKESFPLTVTSAQKNPTAFYLCASSEVQGRFNQPQHFGDGTRLSIL.

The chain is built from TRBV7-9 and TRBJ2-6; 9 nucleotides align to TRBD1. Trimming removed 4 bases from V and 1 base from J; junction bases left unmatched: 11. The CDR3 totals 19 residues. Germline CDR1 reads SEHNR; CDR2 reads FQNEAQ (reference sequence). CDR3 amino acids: CASSSSDRGYFSGANVLTF. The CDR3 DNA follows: TGTGCCAGCAGCTCCTCAGACAGGGGGTATTTTTCTGGGGCCAACGTCCTGACTTTC.

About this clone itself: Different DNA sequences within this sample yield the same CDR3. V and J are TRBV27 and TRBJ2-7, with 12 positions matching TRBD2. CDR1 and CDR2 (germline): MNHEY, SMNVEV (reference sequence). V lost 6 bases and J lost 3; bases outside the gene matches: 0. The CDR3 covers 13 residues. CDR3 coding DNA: TGTGCCAGCAGACTAGCGGGGGGCTACGAGCAGTACTTC. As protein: CASRLAGGYEQYF.

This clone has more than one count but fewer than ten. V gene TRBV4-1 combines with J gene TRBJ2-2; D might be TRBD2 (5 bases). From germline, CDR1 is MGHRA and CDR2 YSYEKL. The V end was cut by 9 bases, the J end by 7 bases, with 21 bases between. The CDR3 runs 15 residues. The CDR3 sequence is CASRENLVIGGELFF. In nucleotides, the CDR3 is TGCGCCAGTCGGGAAAACTTGGTTATTGGCGGGGAGCTGTTTTTT.

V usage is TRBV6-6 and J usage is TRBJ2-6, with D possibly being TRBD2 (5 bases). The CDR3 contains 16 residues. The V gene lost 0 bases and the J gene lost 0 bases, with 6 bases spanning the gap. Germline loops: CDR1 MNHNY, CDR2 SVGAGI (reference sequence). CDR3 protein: CASSYSGSSGANVLTF. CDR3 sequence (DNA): TGTGCCAGCAGTTACTCGGGGAGCTCTGGGGCCAACGTCCTGACTTTC.

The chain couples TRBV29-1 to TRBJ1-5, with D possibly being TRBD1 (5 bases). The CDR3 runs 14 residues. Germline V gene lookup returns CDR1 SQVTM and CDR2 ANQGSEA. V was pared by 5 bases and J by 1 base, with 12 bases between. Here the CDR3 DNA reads TGCAGCGTTTCAGCTCAGGGAAGCAATCAGCCCCAGCATTTT. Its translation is CSVSAQGSNQPQHF.

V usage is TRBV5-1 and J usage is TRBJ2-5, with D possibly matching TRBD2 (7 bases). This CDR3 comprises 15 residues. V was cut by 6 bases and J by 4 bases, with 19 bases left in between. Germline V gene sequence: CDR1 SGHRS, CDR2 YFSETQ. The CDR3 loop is CASTIGGPRLETQYF. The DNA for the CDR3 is TGCGCCAGCACAATCGGGGGGCCCAGATTAGAGACCCAGTACTTC.

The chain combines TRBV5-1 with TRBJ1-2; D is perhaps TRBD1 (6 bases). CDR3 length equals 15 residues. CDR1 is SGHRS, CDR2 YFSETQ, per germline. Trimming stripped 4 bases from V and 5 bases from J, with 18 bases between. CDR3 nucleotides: TGCGCCAGCAGCCCAGGGGACATTTCCGGGTATGGCTACACCTTC. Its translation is CASSPGDISGYGYTF.

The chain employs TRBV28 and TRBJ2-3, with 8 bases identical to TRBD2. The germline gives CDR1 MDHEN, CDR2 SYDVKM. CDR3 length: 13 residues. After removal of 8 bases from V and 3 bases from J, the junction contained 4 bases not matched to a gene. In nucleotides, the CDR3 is TGTGCCAGCCTTCGGGGGGGAACAGATACGCAGTATTTT. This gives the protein CASLRGGTDTQYF.

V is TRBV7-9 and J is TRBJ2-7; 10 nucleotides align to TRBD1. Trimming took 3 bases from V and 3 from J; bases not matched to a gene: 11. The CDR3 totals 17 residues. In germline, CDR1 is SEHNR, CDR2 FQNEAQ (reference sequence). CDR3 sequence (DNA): TGTGCCAGCAGCTTCGAGACAGGGGGCCTATCGGTCTACGAGCAGTACTTC. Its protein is CASSFETGGLSVYEQYF.

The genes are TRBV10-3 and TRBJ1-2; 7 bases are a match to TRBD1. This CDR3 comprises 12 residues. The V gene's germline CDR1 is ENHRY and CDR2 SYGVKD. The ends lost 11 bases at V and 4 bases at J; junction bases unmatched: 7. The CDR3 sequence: CASRGQAYGYTF. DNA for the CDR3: TGTGCCTCGCGAGGACAGGCCTATGGCTACACCTTC.

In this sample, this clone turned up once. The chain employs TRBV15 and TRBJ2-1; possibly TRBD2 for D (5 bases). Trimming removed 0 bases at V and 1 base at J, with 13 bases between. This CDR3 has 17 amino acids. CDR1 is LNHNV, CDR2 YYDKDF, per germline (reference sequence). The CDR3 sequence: CATSRDVDWGSYNEQFF. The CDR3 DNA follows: TGTGCCACCAGCAGAGATGTGGACTGGGGTTCCTACAATGAGCAGTTCTTC.

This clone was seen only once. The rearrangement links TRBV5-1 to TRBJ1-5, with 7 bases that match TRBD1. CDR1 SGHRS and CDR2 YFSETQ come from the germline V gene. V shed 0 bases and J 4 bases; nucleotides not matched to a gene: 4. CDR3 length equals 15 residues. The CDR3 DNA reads TGCGCCAGCAGCTTGGGGGGACAGAGTAATCAGCCCCAGCATTTT. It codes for CASSLGGQSNQPQHF.

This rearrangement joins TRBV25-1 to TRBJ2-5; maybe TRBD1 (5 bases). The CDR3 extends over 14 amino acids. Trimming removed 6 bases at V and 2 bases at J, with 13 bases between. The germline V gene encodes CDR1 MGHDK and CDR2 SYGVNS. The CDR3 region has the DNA TGTGCCAGCAGCGACCACAGGCTACAAGAGACCCAGTACTTC. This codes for CASSDHRLQETQYF.

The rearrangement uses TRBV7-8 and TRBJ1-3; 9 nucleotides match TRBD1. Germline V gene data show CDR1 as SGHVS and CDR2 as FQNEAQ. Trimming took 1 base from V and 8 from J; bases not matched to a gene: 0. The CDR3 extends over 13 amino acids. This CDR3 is CASSLGQGDTIYF. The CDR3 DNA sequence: TGTGCCAGCAGCTTAGGACAGGGGGACACCATATATTTT.

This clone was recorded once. As DNA, the CDR3 is TGTGCCAGCAGTGAAAGGGTAGGGGACAGGGGCACTGAAGCTTTCTTT. Protein: CASSERVGDRGTEAFF. This chain connects TRBV2 to TRBJ1-1; 10 bases are a match to TRBD1. The CDR3 loop spans 16 amino acids. CDR1 SNHLY and CDR2 FYNNEI come from the germline V gene. The J segment lost 4 bases and the V segment lost 2 bases, leaving 7 bases of the junction unmatched.

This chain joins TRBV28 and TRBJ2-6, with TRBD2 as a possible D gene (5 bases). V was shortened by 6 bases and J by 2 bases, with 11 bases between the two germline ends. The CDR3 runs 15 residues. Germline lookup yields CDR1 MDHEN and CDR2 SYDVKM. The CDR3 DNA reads TGTGCCAGCAGACCAACGAGGGCTGGGGCCAACGTCCTGACTTTC. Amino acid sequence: CASRPTRAGANVLTF.